The 7 T cell receptor beta chains below all came from one sample that was sequenced in a study of T cell changes during pregnancy in multiple sclerosis (dated by TCRdb to between 2018 and 2021). Libraries were made using the immunoSEQ multiplex PCR assay. TCRdb took this table from immuneACCESS and kept in-frame rearrangements with V and J called. Such tables lack part of the clones; where checked against another copy, unresolved V genes explain under half of the gap, and the rest is unexplained. The sample profile shows about 75,000 clones; around 94% of them were found once. The leading ten clones occupy 0.13% to 0.15% of the sample. The source material was CD4+ T cells from peripheral blood mononuclear cells, sampled after pregnancy. Every receptor here comes from a female donor with multiple sclerosis, enrolled in a pregnancy study.

This chain joins TRBV7-6 and TRBJ1-3, with D unresolved. Trimming removed 1 base from V and 0 bases from J, with 7 bases in between. The CDR3 totals 15 residues. Germline assignment: CDR1 SGHVS and CDR2 FNYEAQ. This CDR3 is CASSLVGSSGNTIYF. The CDR3, as DNA: TGTGCCAGCAGCTTAGTTGGCAGCTCTGGAAACACCATATATTTT.

CDR3 sequence (DNA): TGTGCCAGCAGCTTGGGACAGGGGGCGATCGATGAGCAGTTCTTC. Protein: CASSLGQGAIDEQFF. The chain couples TRBV5-4 to TRBJ2-1; TRBD1 matches 10 bases. This CDR3 is 15 amino acids long. Germline V gene sequence: CDR1 SGHNT, CDR2 YYREEE (reference sequence). The trim removed 0 bases at V and 8 bases at J, leaving 5 bases unmatched.

The rearrangement links TRBV7-9 to TRBJ2-1; tentatively, D is TRBD2 (6 bases). Germline V gene sequence: CDR1 SEHNR, CDR2 FQNEAQ (reference sequence). With 6 bases removed from V and 2 bases from J, the gap between germline ends came to 26 bases. The CDR3 has 19 amino acids. The CDR3 loop is CASRIAWSTGTGTYNEQFF. CDR3 sequence (DNA): TGTGCCAGCAGGATCGCATGGTCTACCGGGACTGGCACCTACAATGAGCAGTTCTTC.

The rearrangement uses TRBV19 and TRBJ2-5, with 9 bases identical to TRBD1. Trimming took 4 bases from V and 2 from J; bases not matched to a gene: 8. CDR1 is LNHDA and CDR2 is SQIVND in the germline V gene (reference sequence). The CDR3 is made up of 16 amino acids. CDR3 amino acids: CASSTLGQGIQETQYF. CDR3 DNA: TGTGCCAGTAGTACCCTGGGACAGGGCATTCAAGAGACCCAGTACTTC.

CDR3 amino acids: CASSYSRFSGSYEQYF. The CDR3 nucleotides are TGTGCCAGCAGTTACTCCCGGTTTAGCGGCTCCTACGAGCAGTACTTC. The chain couples TRBV6-5 to TRBJ2-7; D might be TRBD2 (6 bases). V was trimmed by 0 bases and J by 0 bases, leaving 12 bases between them. Per the germline V gene, CDR1 is MNHEY and CDR2 is SVGAGI. The CDR3 contains 16 residues.

This chain links TRBV19 with TRBJ2-2; 7 bases agree with TRBD2. From germline, CDR1 is LNHDA and CDR2 SQIVND (reference sequence). V lost 2 bases and J lost 4; bases outside the gene matches: 4. The CDR3 runs 15 residues. The DNA for the CDR3 is TGTGCCAGTAGTATATTGGCGGGAGTCACCGGGGAGCTGTTTTTT. It is translated as CASSILAGVTGELFF.

The V and J genes are TRBV5-4 and TRBJ2-7; 8 bases are a match to TRBD2. V was pared by 1 base and J by 2 bases, with 8 bases of the junction left unmatched. Germline values: CDR1 SGHNT, CDR2 YYREEE (reference sequence). This CDR3 spans 16 amino acids. The CDR3 coding sequence is TGTGCCAGCAGCTTGTGGCTACTAGCGGAGCCCTACGAGCAGTACTTC. As protein: CASSLWLLAEPYEQYF.